This T cell receptor (beta chain) was obtained from a study of cytomegalovirus exposure and HLA in healthy donors. With 60 Vbeta and 13 Jbeta primers, the PCR was carried out. The method was immunoSEQ multiplex PCR; TCRdb's version includes in-frame clones alone and lacks a portion of them. The repertoire holds around 130,000 clones, with around 8.5% as singletons. This clone was seen more than once but under ten times. V gave up 0 bases and J gave up 0 bases, with 6 bases separating them. The CDR3 covers 15 residues. Per the germline V gene, CDR1 is SGHTS and CDR2 is YDEGEE. The chain combines TRBV5-8 with TRBJ1-4, with a possible D match to TRBD1 (6 bases). Material for sequencing was PBMCs. The clonotype comes from a man aged 40-50 years in good health and CMV-seronegative. The CDR3 sequence is CASSLGQATNEKLFF. The CDR3 nucleotides read TGTGCCAGCAGCTTGGGACAGGCAACTAATGAAAAACTGTTTTTT.